This TCR beta chain was sequenced during a study of cytomegalovirus exposure and HLA in healthy donors. Study results and caveats: Researchers counted around 160 TCR beta chains as cytomegalovirus-associated.

The CDR3 length is 15 residues. From germline, CDR1 is LNHNV and CDR2 YYDKDF (reference sequence). V dropped 4 bases and J dropped 8; count of bases not matched to a gene: 12. The PCR made use of 60 Vbeta and 13 Jbeta primers. Methods used by the authors: Unique TCR beta chains totaled 65 million to 95 million in a later count, with some 10 million of them shared. Data came from immunoSEQ multiplex PCR; TCRdb stores just in-frame clones and leaves some out. V and J calls and clone size come straight from that table; D and trimming were deduced from the DNA. This sample has about 120,000 clones, with approximately 75% found just once. As regards this clone: Its antigen is still unknown.

The rearrangement uses TRBV15 and TRBJ1-2; 8 bases line up with TRBD1. The sequenced material came from PBMCs. The sequence was obtained from a middle-aged man in good health and CMV-seronegative. Here the CDR3 DNA reads TGTGCCACCAGCACGGCTCTGGACAGGGACCGGGGCTACACCTTC. As protein: CATSTALDRDRGYTF.